This TCR beta chain stems from a study of long-term antiretroviral therapy in people with HIV (dated by TCRdb to between 2021 and 2024). Context from the whole study: The earliest samples were collected roughly a decade before the 2015 WHO recommendation for immediate ART, at a time when ART was usually postponed until CD4 counts fell. This retrospective serial study examined whether starting ART and sustained HIV suppression were associated with changes in the composition and diversity of the TRB repertoire in peripheral blood. The cohort contributed over 150 cryopreserved PBMC samples from around 30 adults with confirmed HIV infection, collected serially over a mean of approximately 6 years (range 1-12). Among the 30 to 35 participants with HIV, fewer than twelve were female. No cross-contamination during QIAcube processing was shown when test extractions of a monoclonal T-cell line were performed alongside about 30 polyclonal samples. Overall study results and their limits: CDR3 length ranges in HIV repertoires were narrower than in controls, and network structure suggested an antigen-experienced repertoire with only a slight naive shift after ART. Because pre-ART samples had limited cell numbers, unsorted PBMC were profiled rather than sorted CD4+ and CD8+ T cells. Since PBMC availability was limited, sequencing covered only the TCR beta chain, with no alpha chain pairing. ART initiation was associated with a significant increase in TRB diversity, but diversity stayed significantly below transplant donor controls even after long-term ART. The samples were dated from about 2003 to 2018, and the ART regimens that were used may be less effective than current ART regimens. Expanded TRB clones identified before ART initiation dominated the repertoire across all time points, though the dominance fluctuated and decreased in many PLHIV after ART. Inferences about post-ART repertoire changes are limited because no data were available on ART adherence, viral resistance or therapy changes.

Participants were included only if at least one PBMC sample before ART initiation and at least two post-ART samples were available. All participants with HIV were treated in the United States of America. Before DNA extraction, cryopreserved samples of roughly 1-10 million PBMC were thawed and washed. At the time of the earliest PBMC sample, participants with HIV were aged between about 20 and 60 years. PBMC samples from each participant spanned 1-4 timepoints before ART initiation and 2-8 timepoints after ART initiation, with a median of 7 samples. For every participant, serial HIV viral load, CD4+ T-cell count, ART history and demographic data were obtained. Genomic DNA was extracted from unsorted PBMC with a Qiagen kit on a QIAcube, processed in batches of 12 samples. About this clone itself: Its antigen remains unidentified. The sample holds no much larger clone one base away, and base qualities are not on file.

The immunoSEQ hsTCRB v3.0 assay was used at survey level resolution for TRB variable region sequencing. TRB sequencing targeted a depth of about 40,000-50,000 T-cell genomes per sample. TRB libraries were pooled and sequenced on an Illumina MiSeq using a v3 150-cycle kit. In the original analysis: Analysis of repertoires was carried out in R inside a reproducible Nextflow workflow spanning QC, data transformation and analysis. Custom analyses were implemented in LymphoSeq2, an R package for AIRR-Seq data exploration. Several samples yielding fewer than 5000 total TRB sequences were excluded, leaving approximately 190 analyzed HIV repertoires. Among the approximately 190 retained HIV repertoires, some 60 were collected before ART initiation and 129 after ART initiation. Repertoires were downsampled to 5000 TRB nucleotide sequences, and summary statistics were averaged over 100 downsampling iterations. TRB sequences were retained for analysis only if CDR3 regions of at least seven amino acids were present. A Shannon entropy-derived clonality score and the Gini coefficient were used to measure diversity. In the repertoire networks, any two of the top 5000 CDR3 amino acid sequences were linked whenever the two sequences differed by an edit distance of one. GLIPH2 predicted antigen specificity groups and MHC restriction for TRB CDR3 amino acid sequences. CDR3 amino acid sequences were matched against VDJdb and McPAS-TCR to flag known CMV, EBV, HIV or tissue antigen associations. Pre-ART, post-ART and control groups were compared with Wilcoxon signed-rank tests and Holm-Bonferroni correction. TCRdb stores this immuneACCESS table with in-frame sequences only. Part of the clones is absent; in the studies checked, under half of the shortfall reflects unresolved V genes, and no reason is known for the rest. Clone size and the V and J calls come from that table; the DNA yielded D and trimming. In this sample the table shows roughly 26,000 clones, roughly 94% of which occur a single time. 2% to 2.5% of the sample comes from the top ten.

CDR1 is given as SQVTM and CDR2 as ANQGSEA, both from the germline V gene. Trimming leaves V shorter by 6 bases and J shorter by 3 bases, with the junction holding 7 bases beyond the gene matches. The CDR3 measures 13 amino acids from cysteine to phenylalanine. The DNA shown is the 39-base CDR3, in frame from base 1. The V and J segments used are TRBV29-1 and TRBJ2-7; 8 central bases correspond to TRBD2. Sequenced here: unsorted PBMCs, sampled 4.8 to 5 years after starting antiretroviral therapy. The receptor comes from a woman aged 45-59 years with HIV. The CDR3 loop reads CSVATTSDYEQYF. The DNA is TGCAGCGTCGCCACGACTAGCGACTACGAGCAGTACTTC.